Presented here are 16 T cell receptor beta chains from one specimen sequenced in a study of blood T cell repertoires in COVID-19. The data were produced by immunoSEQ multiplex PCR, yet TCRdb's version contains in-frame clones alone and is incomplete. The sample lists approximately 410,000 clones, 75% to 90% occurring once. Sequenced: peripheral blood. The source is a woman younger than 45 with active or convalescent COVID-19.

The rearrangement links TRBV2 to TRBJ1-1; D not resolved. The CDR3 loop spans 13 amino acids. V was shortened by 9 bases and J by 5 bases, with 16 bases between the two germline ends. Germline CDR1 SNHLY, CDR2 FYNNEI. The CDR3 region has the DNA TGTGCCAGTGTGTCGGAGGGCAAGACTGAAGCTTTCTTT. It is translated as CASVSEGKTEAFF. Variable domain in full (rest from reference TRBV2 and TRBJ1-1): EPEVTQTPSHQVTQMGQEVILRCVPISNHLYFYWYRQILGQKVEFLVSFYNNEISEKSEIFDDQFSVERPDGSNFTLKIRSTKLEDSAMYFCASVSEGKTEAFFGQGTRLTVV.

V and J are TRBV27 and TRBJ1-6; D ambiguous. V lost 1 base to trimming and J lost 7 bases, with 17 bases between them. CDR1 is MNHEY and CDR2 is SMNVEV in the germline V gene (reference sequence). The CDR3 covers 17 residues. The CDR3 bases are TGTGCCAGCAGTTTATTATCCCCTGGCGGAGGGAATTCACCCCTCCACTTT. Protein: CASSLLSPGGGNSPLHF.

The chain carries TRBV3-1 (or the pseudogene TRBV3-2) and TRBJ2-7; possible D gene TRBD2, 7 bases. Looked up from germline, CDR1 is LGHDT and CDR2 is YNNKEL (reference sequence). This CDR3 comprises 15 residues. Deletions cut 4 bases from V and 0 bases from J, with 13 bases between. CDR3 in DNA: TGTGCCAGCAGCCGAGACAGGACTAGCTCCTACGAGCAGTACTTC. This sequence encodes CASSRDRTSSYEQYF.

The V call is TRBV7-8, the J call TRBJ2-5; 9 nucleotides align to TRBD2. Per the germline V gene, CDR1 is SGHVS and CDR2 is FQNEAQ. V gave up 1 base and J gave up 4 bases; unmatched junction bases: 13. This CDR3 is built from 18 residues. CDR3 in DNA: TGTGCCAGCAGCTTAGTTGGGCTAGCGGGATGGGGAGGAGAGACCCAGTACTTC. The encoded protein is CASSLVGLAGWGGETQYF.

The table lists this clone with a few counts. In nucleotides, the CDR3 is TGTGCCAGCAGTTACTCGGGGCCGCCAACCGAAAAACTGTTTTTT. It encodes CASSYSGPPTEKLFF. The chain has TRBV6-5 and TRBJ1-4; weak D call: TRBD1 (5 bases). Germline CDR1 reads MNHEY; CDR2 reads SVGAGI. This CDR3 has 15 residues. V was shortened by 0 bases and J by 8 bases, with 13 bases between the two germline ends.

This chain joins TRBV5-4 and TRBJ1-4, with a possible D match to TRBD1 (5 bases). CDR1 is SGHNT and CDR2 is YYREEE in the germline V gene (reference sequence). The CDR3 runs to 15 residues. Trimming pared 1 base from V and 3 bases from J, leaving 10 bases between. CDR3 amino acids: CASSLLGASNEKLFF. As DNA, the CDR3 is TGTGCCAGCAGCTTGCTTGGGGCCTCTAATGAAAAACTGTTTTTT.

This clone has just one count. V is TRBV4-1 and J is TRBJ2-1; 9 nucleotides align to TRBD2. The trim removed 4 bases at V and 1 base at J, leaving 5 bases unmatched. The CDR3 consists of 16 residues. Germline V CDR1 and CDR2: MGHRA, YSYEKL. This chain's CDR3 is CASSRGGGESYNEQFF. In DNA form, the CDR3 reads TGCGCCAGCAGCCGAGGCGGGGGGGAGTCCTACAATGAGCAGTTCTTC.

In this sample, this clone turned up a few times. The rearrangement joins TRBV5-1 to TRBJ1-2, with D perhaps matching TRBD1 (6 bases). Deletions cut 4 bases from V and 4 bases from J, with 14 bases between. CDR3 length: 14 residues. CDR1 and CDR2 from the germline V gene are SGHRS and YFSETQ. CDR3 sequence: CASSDYDRSYGYTF. CDR3 bases: TGCGCCAGCAGCGACTACGACAGGAGCTATGGCTACACCTTC.

The V and J genes are TRBV28 and TRBJ1-2; weak D call: TRBD1 (5 bases). This CDR3 is built from 11 residues. Trimming took 8 bases from V and 8 from J, leaving 12 bases between them. Per the germline V gene, CDR1 is MDHEN and CDR2 is SYDVKM. CDR3 in DNA: TGTGCCAGCTCAGGGATCGGCGGCTACACCTTC. This encodes CASSGIGGYTF.

V is TRBV19 and J is TRBJ2-3, with D tentatively TRBD1 (5 bases). In germline, CDR1 is LNHDA, CDR2 SQIVND (reference sequence). Trimming took off 5 bases at V and 3 bases at J, with 18 bases between the two ends. There are 16 residues in the CDR3. The CDR3 DNA follows: TGTGCCAGTAGTGAGTCTGGGGCGGTGAGAACAGATACGCAGTATTTT. It codes for CASSESGAVRTDTQYF.

Turning to this clone: Other DNA variants within this sample encode the same CDR3. The rearrangement joins TRBV6-1 to TRBJ2-7; D remains unclear. Germline V gives CDR1 MNHNS, CDR2 SASEGT. The CDR3 is made up of 13 amino acids. Deletions cut 3 bases from V and 1 base from J, with 7 bases between. CDR3 protein: CASSDQVSYEQYF. The CDR3 DNA follows: TGTGCCAGCAGTGATCAGGTTTCCTACGAGCAGTACTTC.

The chain employs TRBV25-1 and TRBJ2-3; TRBD2 matches 15 bases. V lost 5 bases, J lost 6 bases, and 6 bases stayed unmatched. Looked up from germline, CDR1 is MGHDK and CDR2 is SYGVNS. This CDR3 has 16 amino acids. The CDR3 nucleotides are TGTGCCAGCAGTTGGACTAGCGGGGGGGGTCACGATACGCAGTATTTT. As protein: CASSWTSGGGHDTQYF. Full variable domain (remainder filled in from reference TRBV25-1 and TRBJ2-3): EADIYQTPRYLVIGTGKKITLECSQTMGHDKMYWYQQDPGMELHLIHYSYGVNSTEKGDLSSESTVSRIRTEHFPLTLESARPSHTSQYLCASSWTSGGGHDTQYFGPGTRLTVL.

The chain has TRBV18 and TRBJ2-3; D uncertain. V was pared by 2 bases and J by 0 bases, with 12 bases between. CDR1 KGHSH and CDR2 LQKENI come from the germline V gene. The CDR3 extends over 16 amino acids. This CDR3 reads CASSPSLRLSTDTQYF. CDR3 bases: TGTGCCAGCTCACCATCCCTTCGACTGAGCACAGATACGCAGTATTTT.

V gene TRBV25-1 combines with J gene TRBJ1-2, with unresolved D. The germline gives CDR1 MGHDK, CDR2 SYGVNS. V was trimmed by 5 bases and J by 4 bases, leaving 11 bases between them. The CDR3 is 13 amino acids. The CDR3 DNA follows: TGTGCCAGCAGTAATACAGCTCTCTATGGCTACACCTTC. Translating it yields CASSNTALYGYTF.

V and J are TRBV7-2 and TRBJ1-2; 10 positions agree with TRBD1. Germline CDR1 SGHTA, CDR2 FQGNSA. J gave up 7 bases and V 1 base, and 6 bases lay outside the gene matches. The CDR3 has 15 amino acids. CDR3 sequence (DNA): TGTGCCAGCAGCTTAGTTGGGACAGGGGTGCTTGGCTACACCTTC. Its translation: CASSLVGTGVLGYTF.

The rearrangement uses TRBV18 and TRBJ1-1, with 7 bases identical to TRBD1. This CDR3 has 14 amino acids. J was trimmed by 0 bases and V by 5 bases; bases with no gene match: 3. Germline assignment: CDR1 KGHSH and CDR2 LQKENI. CDR3 in amino acids: CASSWDSLNTEAFF. In nucleotides, the CDR3 is TGTGCCAGCTCATGGGACAGCTTGAACACTGAAGCTTTCTTT.